This entry concerns a single TCR beta chain. The data were taken from a study of PD-L1 blockade in urothelial cancer. V lost 6 bases, J lost 6 bases, and 11 bases lay in between. The CDR3 is made up of 13 amino acids. Germline assignment: CDR1 KGHSH and CDR2 LQKENI. Some clones are missing from TCRdb's copy, which holds only in-frame ones; the method was immunoSEQ multiplex PCR. This table holds about 100,000 clones, around 85% found once. This TCR derives from a man aged 45-65 years with urothelial cancer. Specimen: PBMCs, collected around atezolizumab (anti-PD-L1) treatment. The chain employs TRBV18 and TRBJ1-4; D is uncertain. The CDR3 is CASSRGLDEKLFF. The CDR3 DNA reads TGTGCCAGCTCCCGCGGCCTGGATGAAAAACTGTTTTTT.